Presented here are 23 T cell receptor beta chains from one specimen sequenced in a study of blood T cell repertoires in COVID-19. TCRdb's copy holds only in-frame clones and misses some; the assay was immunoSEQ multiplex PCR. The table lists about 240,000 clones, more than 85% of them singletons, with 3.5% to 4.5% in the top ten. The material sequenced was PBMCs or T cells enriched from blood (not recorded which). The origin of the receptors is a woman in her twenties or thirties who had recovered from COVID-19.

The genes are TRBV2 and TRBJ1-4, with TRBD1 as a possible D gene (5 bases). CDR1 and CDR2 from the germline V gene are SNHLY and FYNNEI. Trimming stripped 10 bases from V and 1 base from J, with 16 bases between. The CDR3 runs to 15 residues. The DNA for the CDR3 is TGTGCCATCAAACAAAGGGGAGGAACTAATGAAAAACTGTTTTTT. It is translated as CAIKQRGGTNEKLFF.

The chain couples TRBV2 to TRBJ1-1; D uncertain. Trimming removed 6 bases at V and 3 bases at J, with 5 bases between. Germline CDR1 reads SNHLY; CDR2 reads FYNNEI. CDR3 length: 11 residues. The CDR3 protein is CASRQYTEAFF. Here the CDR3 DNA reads TGTGCCAGCAGACAGTACACTGAAGCTTTCTTT.

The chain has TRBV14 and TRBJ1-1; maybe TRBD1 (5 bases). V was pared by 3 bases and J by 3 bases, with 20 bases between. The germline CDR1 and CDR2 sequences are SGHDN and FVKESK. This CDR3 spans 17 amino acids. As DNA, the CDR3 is TGTGCCAGCAGCCAGGGATCCGGGCTACGGGGGGACACTGAAGCTTTCTTT. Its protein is CASSQGSGLRGDTEAFF.

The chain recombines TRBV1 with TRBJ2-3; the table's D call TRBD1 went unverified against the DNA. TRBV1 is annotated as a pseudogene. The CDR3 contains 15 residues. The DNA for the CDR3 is TGCACCAGCAGCTACCGGACAGGGAGAGGGGATACGCAGTATTTT. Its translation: CTSSYRTGRGDTQYF.

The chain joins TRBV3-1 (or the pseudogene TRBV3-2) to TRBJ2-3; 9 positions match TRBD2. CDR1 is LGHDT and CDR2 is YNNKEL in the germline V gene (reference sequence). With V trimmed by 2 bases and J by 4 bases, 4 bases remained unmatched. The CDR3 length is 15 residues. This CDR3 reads CASSQKTSGADTQYF. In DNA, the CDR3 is TGTGCCAGCAGCCAAAAGACTAGCGGCGCAGATACGCAGTATTTT.

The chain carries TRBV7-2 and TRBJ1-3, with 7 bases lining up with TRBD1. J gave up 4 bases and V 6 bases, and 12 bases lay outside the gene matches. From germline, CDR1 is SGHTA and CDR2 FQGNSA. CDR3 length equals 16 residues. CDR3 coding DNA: TGTGCCAGCAGTCCCATGTTGTTGGGACAGGGAAACACCATATATTTT. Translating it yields CASSPMLLGQGNTIYF.

The CDR3 here is CASSRDRDTDTQYF. CDR3 sequence (DNA): TGTGCCAGCTCCCGGGACAGGGACACAGATACGCAGTATTTT. J is TRBJ2-3 and V is TRBV18; 9 nucleotides align to TRBD1. The CDR3 is 14 amino acids. The J segment lost 2 bases and the V segment lost 6 bases, leaving 3 bases of the junction unmatched. CDR1 KGHSH and CDR2 LQKENI come from the germline V gene.

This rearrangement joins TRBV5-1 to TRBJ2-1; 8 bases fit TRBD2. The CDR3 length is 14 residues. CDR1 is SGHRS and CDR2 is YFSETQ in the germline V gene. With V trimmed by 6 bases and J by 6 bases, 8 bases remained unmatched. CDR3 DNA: TGCGCCAGCAACACGGGACTAGATGTCAATGAGCAGTTCTTC. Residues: CASNTGLDVNEQFF.

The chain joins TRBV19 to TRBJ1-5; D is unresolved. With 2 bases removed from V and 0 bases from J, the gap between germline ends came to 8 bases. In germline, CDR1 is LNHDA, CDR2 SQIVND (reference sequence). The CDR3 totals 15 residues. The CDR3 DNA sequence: TGTGCCAGTAGTATATCCCCAGTTAGCAATCAGCCCCAGCATTTT. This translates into CASSISPVSNQPQHF.

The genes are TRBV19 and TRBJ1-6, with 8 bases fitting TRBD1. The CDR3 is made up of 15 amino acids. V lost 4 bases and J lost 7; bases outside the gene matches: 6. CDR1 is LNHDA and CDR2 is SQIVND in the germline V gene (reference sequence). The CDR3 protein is CASSTAGTGNSPLHF. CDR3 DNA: TGTGCCAGTAGTACCGCCGGGACAGGCAATTCACCCCTCCACTTT.

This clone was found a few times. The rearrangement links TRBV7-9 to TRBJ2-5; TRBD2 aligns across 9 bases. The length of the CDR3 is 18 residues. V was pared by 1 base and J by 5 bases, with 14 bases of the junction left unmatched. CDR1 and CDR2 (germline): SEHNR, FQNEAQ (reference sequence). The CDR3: CASSLGLGGGRAVETQYF. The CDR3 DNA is TGTGCCAGCAGCTTAGGACTCGGGGGCGGGAGGGCCGTTGAGACCCAGTACTTC.

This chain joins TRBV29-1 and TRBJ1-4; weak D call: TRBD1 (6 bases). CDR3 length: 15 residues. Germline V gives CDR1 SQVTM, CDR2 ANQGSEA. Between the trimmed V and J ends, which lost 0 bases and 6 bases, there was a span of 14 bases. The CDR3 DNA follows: TGCAGCGTTGAAGAGGGGGCCGGTCTGCATGAAAAACTGTTTTTT. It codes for CSVEEGAGLHEKLFF. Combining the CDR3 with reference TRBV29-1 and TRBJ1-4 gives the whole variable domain SAVISQKPSRDICQRGTSLTIQCQVDSQVTMMFWYRQQPGQSLTLIATANQGSEATYESGFVIDKFPISRPNLTFSTLTVSNMSPEDSSIYLCSVEEGAGLHEKLFFGSGTQLSVL.

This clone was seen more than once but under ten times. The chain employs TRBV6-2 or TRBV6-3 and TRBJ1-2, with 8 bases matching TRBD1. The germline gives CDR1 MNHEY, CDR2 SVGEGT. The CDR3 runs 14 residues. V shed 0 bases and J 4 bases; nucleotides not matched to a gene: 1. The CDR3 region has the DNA TGTGCCAGCAGTTACTCGGACAGGGTCTATGGCTACACCTTC. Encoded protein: CASSYSDRVYGYTF.

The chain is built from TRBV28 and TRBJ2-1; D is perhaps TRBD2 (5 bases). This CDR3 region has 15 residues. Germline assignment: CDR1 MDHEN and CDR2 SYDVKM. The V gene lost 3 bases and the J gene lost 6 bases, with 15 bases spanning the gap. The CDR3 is CASSLGEREVNEQFF. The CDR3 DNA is TGTGCCAGCAGTTTGGGAGAGCGAGAGGTCAATGAGCAGTTCTTC.

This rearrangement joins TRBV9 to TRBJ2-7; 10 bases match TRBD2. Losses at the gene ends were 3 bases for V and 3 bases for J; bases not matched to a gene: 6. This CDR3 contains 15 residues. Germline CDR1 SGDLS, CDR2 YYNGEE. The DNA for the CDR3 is TGTGCCAGCAGCGCCACGGGACTAGCGAGCTACGAGCAGTACTTC. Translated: CASSATGLASYEQYF.

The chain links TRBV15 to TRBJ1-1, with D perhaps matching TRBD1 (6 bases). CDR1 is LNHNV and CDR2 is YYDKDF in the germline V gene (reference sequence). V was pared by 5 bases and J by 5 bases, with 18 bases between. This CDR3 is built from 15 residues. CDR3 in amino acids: CATSPSGTRKTEAFF. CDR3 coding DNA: TGTGCCACCAGCCCCTCTGGGACAAGGAAAACTGAAGCTTTCTTT.

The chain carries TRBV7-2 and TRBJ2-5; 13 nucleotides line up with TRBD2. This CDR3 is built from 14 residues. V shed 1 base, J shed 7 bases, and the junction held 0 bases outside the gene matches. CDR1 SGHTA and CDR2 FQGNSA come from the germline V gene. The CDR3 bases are TGTGCCAGCAGCTTAGGGACTAGCGGGGGGACCCAGTACTTC. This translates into CASSLGTSGGTQYF.

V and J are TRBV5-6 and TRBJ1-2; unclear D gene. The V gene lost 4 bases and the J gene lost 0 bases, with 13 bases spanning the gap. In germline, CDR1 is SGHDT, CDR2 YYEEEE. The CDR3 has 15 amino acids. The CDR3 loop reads CASSQEWRANYGYTF. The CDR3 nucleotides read TGTGCCAGCAGCCAGGAGTGGCGGGCTAACTATGGCTACACCTTC.

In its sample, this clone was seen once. CDR3 sequence: CAWSAGPEQFF. The DNA of the CDR3 is TGTGCCTGGAGTGCTGGGCCAGAGCAGTTCTTC. The chain links TRBV30 to TRBJ2-1; unclear D gene. With 1 base removed from V and 10 bases from J, the gap between germline ends came to 8 bases. CDR3 length: 11 amino acids. Per germline, CDR1 GTSNPN and CDR2 SVGIG (reference sequence). Variable domain in full (rest from reference TRBV30 and TRBJ2-1): SQTIHQWPATLVQPVGSPLSLECTVEGTSNPNLYWYRQAAGRGLQLLFYSVGIGQISSEVPQNLSASRPQDRQFILSSKKLLLSDSGFYLCAWSAGPEQFFGPGTRLTVL.

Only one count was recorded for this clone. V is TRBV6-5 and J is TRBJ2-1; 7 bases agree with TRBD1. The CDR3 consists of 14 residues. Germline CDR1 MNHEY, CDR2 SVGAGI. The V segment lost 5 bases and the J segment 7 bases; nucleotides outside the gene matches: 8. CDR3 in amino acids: CASSRRTGFNEQFF. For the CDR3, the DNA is TGTGCCAGCAGTCGAAGGACAGGTTTTAATGAGCAGTTCTTC.

The DNA of the CDR3 is TGTGCCACCGGACATAACAATGAGCAGTTCTTC. This encodes CATGHNNEQFF. The chain employs TRBV19 and TRBJ2-1; maybe TRBD1 (5 bases). Trimming took off 10 bases at V and 5 bases at J, with 9 bases between the two ends. Germline V gene sequence: CDR1 LNHDA, CDR2 SQIVND (reference sequence). The CDR3 has 11 amino acids.

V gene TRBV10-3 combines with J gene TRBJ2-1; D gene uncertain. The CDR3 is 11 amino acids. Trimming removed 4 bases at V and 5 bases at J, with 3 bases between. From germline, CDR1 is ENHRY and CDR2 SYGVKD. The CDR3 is CAISVDNEQFF. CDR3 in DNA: TGTGCCATCAGTGTCGACAATGAGCAGTTCTTC.

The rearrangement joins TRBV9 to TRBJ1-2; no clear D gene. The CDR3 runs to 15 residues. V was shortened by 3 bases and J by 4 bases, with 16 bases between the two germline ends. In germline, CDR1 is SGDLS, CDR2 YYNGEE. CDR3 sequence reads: CASSAGLGSPYGYTF. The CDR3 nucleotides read TGTGCCAGCAGCGCCGGATTGGGGAGCCCCTATGGCTACACCTTC.